The 3 T cell receptor beta chains in this list originate from one sample, sequenced in a study of a mutant IDH1 vaccine in newly diagnosed glioma. As for time point: baseline, week 1 (first vaccination visit). Regarding treatment: pre-vaccination baseline after standard-of-care therapy. Using immunoSEQ multiplex PCR, the repertoire was profiled, and TCRdb retains in-frame clones only, with some absent. The sample lists tens of thousands of clones; approximately 92% were seen once. The source was PBMCs, collected from a glioma patient treated with radiotherapy, temozolomide or both. The receptor set was obtained from a young man with glioma.

The chain couples TRBV29-1 to TRBJ1-2, with TRBD1 matching 7 bases. Unmatched junction bases numbered 12, after V lost 7 bases and J lost 7 bases. CDR3 length: 13 residues. CDR1 SQVTM and CDR2 ANQGSEA come from the germline V gene. CDR3 loop: CSGGGGTDSGYTF. DNA of the CDR3: TGCAGCGGGGGGGGAGGGACAGATAGTGGCTACACCTTC.

J is TRBJ1-1 and V is TRBV29-1; D is undetermined. Germline V gene sequence: CDR1 SQVTM, CDR2 ANQGSEA. This CDR3 comprises 13 residues. V lost 7 bases to trimming and J lost 2 bases, with 14 bases between them. The CDR3 protein is CSAMWGTNTEAFF. In DNA, the CDR3 is TGCAGCGCCATGTGGGGAACCAACACTGAAGCTTTCTTT.

The V gene is TRBV7-9, the J gene TRBJ2-7; 9 positions match TRBD2. Germline V lookup: CDR1 SEHNR, CDR2 FQNEAQ (reference sequence). This CDR3 is built from 15 residues. The J segment lost 2 bases and the V segment lost 0 bases, leaving 2 bases of the junction unmatched. In nucleotides, the CDR3 is TGTGCCAGCAGCTTAGCCAGCGGGAGGCCCTACGAGCAGTACTTC. Amino acids: CASSLASGRPYEQYF.